This T cell receptor beta chain comes out of a study of regulatory T cells in long-lasting Graves disease. Library construction for TCR beta used iRepertoire HTBI primers and Arm-PCR of CDR3 regions. TCRdb called the multiplex PCR reads again in MiXCR, with one record for every CDR3 protein. The sample lists some 250,000 distinct CDR3 sequences, about 18% occurring once. Germline V CDR1 and CDR2: SNHLY, FYNNEI. This CDR3 has 18 amino acids. V was pared by 6 bases and J by 3 bases, with 9 bases of the junction left unmatched. Time point reported: newly diagnosed GD, antithyroid drugs for less than 3 months. There was RNA extracted from PBMCs, and the TCR library was made from it. Per American Thyroid Association guidelines, Graves' disease was diagnosed. This sample also appeared in a second study, on T cells in Graves' hyperthyroidism and ophthalmopathy.

V usage is TRBV2 and J usage is TRBJ2-1; 15 bases agree with TRBD2. The TCR sequence derives from a woman under 40 with Graves disease. Sequencing used peripheral blood mononuclear cells (PBMCs), obtained at new diagnosis, from a patient treated with antithyroid drugs. Here the CDR3 DNA reads TGTGCCAGCAGGGGGACTAGCGGGGGGCCTGACCGCTACAATGAGCAGTTCTTC. It specifies CASRGTSGGPDRYNEQFF.